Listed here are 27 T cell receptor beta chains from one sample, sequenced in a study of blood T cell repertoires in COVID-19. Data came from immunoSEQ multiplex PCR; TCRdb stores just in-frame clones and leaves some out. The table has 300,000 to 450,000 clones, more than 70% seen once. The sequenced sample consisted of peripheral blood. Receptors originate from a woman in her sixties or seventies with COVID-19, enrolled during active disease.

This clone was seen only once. The CDR3 reads CASSQTGAYNSPLHF. As DNA, the CDR3 is TGTGCCAGCAGCCAGACAGGAGCCTATAATTCACCCCTCCACTTT. The chain uses TRBV3-1 (or the pseudogene TRBV3-2) and TRBJ1-6; the D gene is possibly TRBD1 (6 bases). Per the germline V gene, CDR1 is LGHDT and CDR2 is YNNKEL (reference sequence). This CDR3 is 15 amino acids long. V was cut by 3 bases and J by 2 bases, with 8 bases left in between.

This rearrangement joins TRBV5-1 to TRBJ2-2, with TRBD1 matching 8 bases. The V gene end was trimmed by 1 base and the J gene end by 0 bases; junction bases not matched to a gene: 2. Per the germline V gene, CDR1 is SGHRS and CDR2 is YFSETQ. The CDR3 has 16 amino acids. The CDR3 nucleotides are TGCGCCAGCAGCTTGACGGACAGGGCGAACACCGGGGAGCTGTTTTTT. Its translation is CASSLTDRANTGELFF.

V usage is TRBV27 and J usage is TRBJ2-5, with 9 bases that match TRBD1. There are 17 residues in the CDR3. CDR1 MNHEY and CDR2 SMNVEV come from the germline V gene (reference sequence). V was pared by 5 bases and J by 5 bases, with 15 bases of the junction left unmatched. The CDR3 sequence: CASSPWSTGGIVETQYF. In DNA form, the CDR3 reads TGTGCCAGCAGTCCCTGGTCAACAGGGGGCATAGTGGAGACCCAGTACTTC.

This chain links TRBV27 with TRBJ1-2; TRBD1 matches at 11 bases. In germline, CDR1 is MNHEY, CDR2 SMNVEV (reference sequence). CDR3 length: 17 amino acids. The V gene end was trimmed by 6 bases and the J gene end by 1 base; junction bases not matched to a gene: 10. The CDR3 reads CASRSGQGAKRNYGYTF. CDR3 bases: TGTGCCAGCAGGTCCGGACAGGGGGCAAAGCGTAACTATGGCTACACCTTC.

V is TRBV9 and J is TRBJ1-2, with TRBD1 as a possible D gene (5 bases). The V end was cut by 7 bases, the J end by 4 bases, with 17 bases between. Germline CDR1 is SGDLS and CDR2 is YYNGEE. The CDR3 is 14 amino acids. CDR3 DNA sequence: TGTGCCAGCGGCGACCACAGGTTCAGCTATGGCTACACCTTC. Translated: CASGDHRFSYGYTF.

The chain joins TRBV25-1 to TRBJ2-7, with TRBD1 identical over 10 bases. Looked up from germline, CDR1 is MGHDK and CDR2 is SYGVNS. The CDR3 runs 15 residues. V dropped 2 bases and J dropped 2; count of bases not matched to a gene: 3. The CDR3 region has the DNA TGTGCCAGCAGTGAAACCGGGACAGGGGCCTACGAGCAGTACTTC. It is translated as CASSETGTGAYEQYF.

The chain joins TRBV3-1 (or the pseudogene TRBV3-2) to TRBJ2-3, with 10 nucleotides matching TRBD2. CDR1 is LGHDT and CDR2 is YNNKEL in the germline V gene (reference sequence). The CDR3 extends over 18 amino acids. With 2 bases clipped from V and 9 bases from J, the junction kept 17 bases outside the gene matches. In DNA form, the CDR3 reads TGTGCCAGCAGCCAATTGCGAATCCGGAGCGGGGGGGCCGAGACGCAGTATTTT. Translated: CASSQLRIRSGGAETQYF.

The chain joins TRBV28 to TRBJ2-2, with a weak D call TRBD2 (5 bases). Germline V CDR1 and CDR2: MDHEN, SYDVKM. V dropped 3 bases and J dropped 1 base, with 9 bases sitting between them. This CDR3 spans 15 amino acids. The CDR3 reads CASSFIGKNTGELFF. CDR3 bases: TGTGCCAGCAGTTTTATCGGGAAGAACACCGGGGAGCTGTTTTTT.

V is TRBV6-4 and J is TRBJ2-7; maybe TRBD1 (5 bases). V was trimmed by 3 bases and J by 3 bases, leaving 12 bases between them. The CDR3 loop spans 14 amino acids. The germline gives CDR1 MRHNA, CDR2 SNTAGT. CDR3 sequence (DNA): TGTGCCAGCAGTGAAGGGGTGGCGGTCTACGAGCAGTACTTC. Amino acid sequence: CASSEGVAVYEQYF.

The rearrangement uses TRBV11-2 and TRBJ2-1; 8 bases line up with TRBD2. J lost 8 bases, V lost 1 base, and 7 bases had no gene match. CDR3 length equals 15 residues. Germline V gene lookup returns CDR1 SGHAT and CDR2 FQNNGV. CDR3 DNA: TGTGCCAGCAGCTTAGGCGGGACTAGAATCCATGAGCAGTTCTTC. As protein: CASSLGGTRIHEQFF. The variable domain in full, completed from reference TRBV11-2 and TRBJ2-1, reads EAGVAQSPRYKIIEKRQSVAFWCNPISGHATLYWYQQILGQGPKLLIQFQNNGVVDDSQLPKDRFSAERLKGVDSTLKIQPAKLEDSAVYLCASSLGGTRIHEQFFGPGTRLTVL.

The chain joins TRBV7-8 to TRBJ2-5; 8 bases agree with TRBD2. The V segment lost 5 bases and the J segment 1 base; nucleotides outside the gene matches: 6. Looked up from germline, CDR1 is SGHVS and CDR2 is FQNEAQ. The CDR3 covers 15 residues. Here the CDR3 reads CASSAGLGRQETQYF. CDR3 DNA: TGTGCCAGCAGCGCGGGACTAGGGCGCCAAGAGACCCAGTACTTC. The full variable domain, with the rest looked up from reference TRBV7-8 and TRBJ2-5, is GAGVSQSPRYKVAKRGQDVALRCDPISGHVSLFWYQQALGQGPEFLTYFQNEAQLDKSGLPSDRFFAERPEGSVSTLKIQRTQQEDSAVYLCASSAGLGRQETQYFGPGTRLLVL.

CDR3 in amino acids: CASSRDYQWPEQYF. The CDR3 bases are TGTGCCAGCAGTCGGGACTACCAATGGCCCGAGCAGTACTTC. The chain joins TRBV6-2 or TRBV6-3 to TRBJ2-7; 7 bases fit TRBD2. Unmatched junction bases numbered 10, after V lost 5 bases and J lost 6 bases. Germline values: CDR1 MNHEY, CDR2 SVGEGT. This CDR3 spans 14 amino acids.

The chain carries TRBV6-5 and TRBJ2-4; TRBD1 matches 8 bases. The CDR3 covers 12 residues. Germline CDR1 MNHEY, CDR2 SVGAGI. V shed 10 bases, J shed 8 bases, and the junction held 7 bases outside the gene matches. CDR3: CATDRGVDIQYF. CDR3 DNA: TGTGCCACTGACAGGGGAGTGGACATTCAGTACTTC.

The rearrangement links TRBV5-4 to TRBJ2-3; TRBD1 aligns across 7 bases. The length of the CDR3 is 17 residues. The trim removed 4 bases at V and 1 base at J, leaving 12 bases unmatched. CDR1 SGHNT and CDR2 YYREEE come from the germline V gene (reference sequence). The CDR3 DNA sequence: TGTGCCAGCAGCCGCCCCGCAGGGGGTGGGGGCACAGATACGCAGTATTTT. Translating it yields CASSRPAGGGGTDTQYF.

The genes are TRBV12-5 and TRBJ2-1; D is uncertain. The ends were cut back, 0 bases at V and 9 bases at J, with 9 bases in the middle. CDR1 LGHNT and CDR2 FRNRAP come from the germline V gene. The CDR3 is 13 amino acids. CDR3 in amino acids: CASGLVTPGEQFF. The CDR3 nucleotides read TGTGCTAGTGGTTTGGTAACTCCTGGTGAGCAGTTCTTC. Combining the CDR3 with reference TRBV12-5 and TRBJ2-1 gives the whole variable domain DARVTQTPRHKVTEMGQEVTMRCQPILGHNTVFWYRQTMMQGLELLAYFRNRAPLDDSGMPKDRFSAEMPDATLATLKIQPSEPRDSAVYFCASGLVTPGEQFFGPGTRLTVL.

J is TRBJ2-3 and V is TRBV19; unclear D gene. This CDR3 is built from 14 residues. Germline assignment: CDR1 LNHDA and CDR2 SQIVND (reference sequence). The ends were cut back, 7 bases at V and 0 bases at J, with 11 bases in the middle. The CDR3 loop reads CASTPTYSTDTQYF. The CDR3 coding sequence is TGTGCCAGTACACCAACTTACAGCACAGATACGCAGTATTTT.

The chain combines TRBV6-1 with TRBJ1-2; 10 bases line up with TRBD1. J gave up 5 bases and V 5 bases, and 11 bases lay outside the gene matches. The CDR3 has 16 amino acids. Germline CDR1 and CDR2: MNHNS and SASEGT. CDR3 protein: CASSKDRGQLNYGYTF. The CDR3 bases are TGTGCCAGCAGTAAAGACAGGGGGCAACTAAATTATGGCTACACCTTC.

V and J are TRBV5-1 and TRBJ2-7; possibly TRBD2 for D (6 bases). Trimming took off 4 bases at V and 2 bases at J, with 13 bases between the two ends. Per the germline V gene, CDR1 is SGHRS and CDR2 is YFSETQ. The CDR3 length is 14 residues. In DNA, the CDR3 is TGCGCCAGCAGCCCCGGCGGAGGGCCCTACGAGCAGTACTTC. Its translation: CASSPGGGPYEQYF.

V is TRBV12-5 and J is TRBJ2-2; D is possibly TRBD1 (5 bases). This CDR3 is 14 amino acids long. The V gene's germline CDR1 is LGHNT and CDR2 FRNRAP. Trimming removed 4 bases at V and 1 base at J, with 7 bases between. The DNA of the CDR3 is TGTGCTAGTGGTTCGACAGAGAACACCGGGGAGCTGTTTTTT. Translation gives CASGSTENTGELFF.

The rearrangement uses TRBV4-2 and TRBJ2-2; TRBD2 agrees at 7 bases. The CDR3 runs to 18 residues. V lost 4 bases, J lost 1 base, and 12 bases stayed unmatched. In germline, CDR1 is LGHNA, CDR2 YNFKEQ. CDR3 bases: TGTGCCAGCAGCCCCACCATAAGGGGCGGGGGGAACACCGGGGAGCTGTTTTTT. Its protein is CASSPTIRGGGNTGELFF.

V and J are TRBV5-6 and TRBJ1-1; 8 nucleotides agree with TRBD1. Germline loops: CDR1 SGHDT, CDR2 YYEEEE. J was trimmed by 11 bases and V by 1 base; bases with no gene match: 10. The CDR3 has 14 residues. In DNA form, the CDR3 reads TGTGCCAGCAGCTTGAATCCCGGGACAGGTGGGGCTTTCTTT. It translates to CASSLNPGTGGAFF.

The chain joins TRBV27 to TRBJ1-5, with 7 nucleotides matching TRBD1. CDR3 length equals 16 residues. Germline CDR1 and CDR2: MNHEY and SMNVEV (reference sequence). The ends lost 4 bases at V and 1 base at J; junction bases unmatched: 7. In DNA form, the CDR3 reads TGTGCCAGCAGTTCGATGACAGGGTTGAGCAATCAGCCCCAGCATTTT. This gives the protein CASSSMTGLSNQPQHF.

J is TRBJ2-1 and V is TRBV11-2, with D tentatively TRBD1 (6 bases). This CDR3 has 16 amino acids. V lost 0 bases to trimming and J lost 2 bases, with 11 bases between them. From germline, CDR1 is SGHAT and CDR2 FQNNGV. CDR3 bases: TGTGCCAGCAGCTTAGAAGGGGGTATCCCCTACAATGAGCAGTTCTTC. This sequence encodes CASSLEGGIPYNEQFF.

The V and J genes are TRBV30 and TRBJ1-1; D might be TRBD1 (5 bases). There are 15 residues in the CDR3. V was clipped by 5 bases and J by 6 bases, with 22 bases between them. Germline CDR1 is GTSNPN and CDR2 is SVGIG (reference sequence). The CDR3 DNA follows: TGTGCCTGGTTCCATGCCGGAGCCCCGGGGGCTGAAGCTTTCTTT. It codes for CAWFHAGAPGAEAFF.

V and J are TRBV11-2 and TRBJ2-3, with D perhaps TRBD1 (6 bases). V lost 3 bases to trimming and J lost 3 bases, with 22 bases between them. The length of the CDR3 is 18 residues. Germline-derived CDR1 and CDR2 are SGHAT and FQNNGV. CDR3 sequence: CASSFPLIGQTSTDTQYF. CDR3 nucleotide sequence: TGTGCCAGCAGCTTCCCACTAATTGGACAGACAAGTACAGATACGCAGTATTTT. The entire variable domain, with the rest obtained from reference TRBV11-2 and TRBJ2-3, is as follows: EAGVAQSPRYKIIEKRQSVAFWCNPISGHATLYWYQQILGQGPKLLIQFQNNGVVDDSQLPKDRFSAERLKGVDSTLKIQPAKLEDSAVYLCASSFPLIGQTSTDTQYFGPGTRLTVL.

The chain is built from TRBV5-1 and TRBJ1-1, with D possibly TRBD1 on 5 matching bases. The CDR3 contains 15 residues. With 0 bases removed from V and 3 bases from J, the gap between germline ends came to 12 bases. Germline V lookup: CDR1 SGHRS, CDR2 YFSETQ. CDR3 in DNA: TGCGCCAGCAGCTTGGGTTTTGGAGGGGACACTGAAGCTTTCTTT. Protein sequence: CASSLGFGGDTEAFF.

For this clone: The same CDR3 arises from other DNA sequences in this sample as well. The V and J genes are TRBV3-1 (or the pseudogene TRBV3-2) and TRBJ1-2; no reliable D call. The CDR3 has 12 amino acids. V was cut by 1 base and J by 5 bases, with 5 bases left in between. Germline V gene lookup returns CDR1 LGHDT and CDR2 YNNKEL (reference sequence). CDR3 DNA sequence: TGTGCCAGCAGCCAAGGCAGGTATGGCTACACCTTC. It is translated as CASSQGRYGYTF.